A single sample is the source of the 16 T cell receptor beta chains below, sequenced in a study of shared clonotypes between healthy human individuals. Terminally differentiated effector memory CD45RA+ cells were left out of the naive CD8 fraction, which was CD45RO-negative and positively selected for CCR7. Here immunoSEQ multiplex PCR was the method, and the copy in TCRdb shows in-frame clones only, minus some. Counted here are 2 million to 2.5 million clones, approximately 94% occurring once; the ten biggest clones make up around 1.1%. Sequenced sample: naive CD8+ T cells sorted from blood. The receptors were gathered from a man between 18 and 29 years old in good health.

The chain couples TRBV27 to TRBJ2-1, with 13 bases aligning to TRBD2. V dropped 4 bases and J dropped 6; count of bases not matched to a gene: 9. Germline lookup yields CDR1 MNHEY and CDR2 SMNVEV (reference sequence). The CDR3 loop spans 17 amino acids. Written as DNA, the CDR3 is TGTGCCAGCAGTTCCATAGGGACTAGCGGGACATCCAATGAGCAGTTCTTC. This codes for CASSSIGTSGTSNEQFF.

This clone was detected once. This rearrangement joins TRBV30 to TRBJ2-7; no reliable D call. V was clipped by 2 bases and J by 2 bases, with 10 bases between them. Germline assignment: CDR1 GTSNPN and CDR2 SVGIG (reference sequence). The CDR3 totals 13 residues. The CDR3: CAWSPVATYEQYF. CDR3 sequence (DNA): TGTGCCTGGAGTCCGGTAGCTACCTACGAGCAGTACTTC. Based on the CDR3 plus reference TRBV30 and TRBJ2-7, the full variable domain is SQTIHQWPATLVQPVGSPLSLECTVEGTSNPNLYWYRQAAGRGLQLLFYSVGIGQISSEVPQNLSASRPQDRQFILSSKKLLLSDSGFYLCAWSPVATYEQYFGPGTRLTVT.

The rearrangement joins TRBV18 to TRBJ1-1; a weak D match, TRBD1 (6 bases). From germline, CDR1 is KGHSH and CDR2 LQKENI. This CDR3 comprises 17 residues. Trimming cost V 0 bases and J 1 base, with 15 bases left between them. This chain's CDR3 is CASSPPSGDERNTEAFF. The CDR3 DNA is TGTGCCAGCTCACCACCGTCAGGGGATGAGAGGAACACTGAAGCTTTCTTT. Filled out from reference TRBV18 and TRBJ1-1, the complete variable domain reads NAGVMQNPRHLVRRRGQEARLRCSPMKGHSHVYWYRQLPEEGLKFMVYLQKENIIDESGMPKERFSAEFPKEGPSILRIQQVVRGDSAAYFCASSPPSGDERNTEAFFGQGTRLTVV.

The chain recombines TRBV5-8 with TRBJ2-7, with 13 nucleotides matching TRBD2. The junction had 8 bases not matched to a gene; V was cut back by 3 bases and J by 2 bases. Per the germline V gene, CDR1 is SGHTS and CDR2 is YDEGEE. CDR3 length: 17 amino acids. CDR3 DNA sequence: TGTGCCAGCAGCTGGTGGACTAGCGGGAGTATTACCTACGAGCAGTACTTC. Its translation: CASSWWTSGSITYEQYF.

This rearrangement joins TRBV2 to TRBJ2-6; D is unclear. CDR3 length: 15 residues. Germline CDR1 reads SNHLY; CDR2 reads FYNNEI. V was cut by 5 bases and J by 0 bases, with 8 bases left in between. Written as DNA, the CDR3 is TGTGCCAGCAGTCCGGATGTCTCTGGGGCCAACGTCCTGACTTTC. Amino acids: CASSPDVSGANVLTF.

The V and J genes are TRBV6-5 and TRBJ2-7; 7 positions agree with TRBD2. CDR3 length: 16 residues. The germline gives CDR1 MNHEY, CDR2 SVGAGI. Losses at the gene ends were 0 bases for V and 4 bases for J; bases not matched to a gene: 9. As DNA, the CDR3 is TGTGCCAGCAGTTACTCCGGGGAGGGTGCACAGTACGAGCAGTACTTC. Translating gives CASSYSGEGAQYEQYF.

In DNA, the CDR3 is TGTGCCAGCAGTAAGGGGACGGAGCTAGCCAAAAACATTCAGTACTTC. It yields the protein CASSKGTELAKNIQYF. This chain uses TRBV28 with TRBJ2-4; D may correspond to TRBD1 or TRBD2 (5 bases each). In germline, CDR1 is MDHEN, CDR2 SYDVKM. V was clipped by 5 bases and J by 0 bases, with 14 bases between them. The CDR3 is made up of 16 amino acids. Together with reference TRBV28 and TRBJ2-4, the CDR3 gives the full variable domain: DVKVTQSSRYLVKRTGEKVFLECVQDMDHENMFWYRQDPGLGLRLIYFSYDVKMKEKGDIPEGYSVSREKKERFSLILESASTNQTSMYLCASSKGTELAKNIQYFGAGTRLSVL.

The chain is built from TRBV19 and TRBJ1-6, with D perhaps matching TRBD1 (5 bases). CDR3 size: 16 residues. The germline V and J ends were trimmed by 1 base and 6 bases, with 13 bases remaining between them. From germline, CDR1 is LNHDA and CDR2 SQIVND (reference sequence). The CDR3 spells CASSIVGTGGNSPLHF. In DNA form, the CDR3 reads TGTGCCAGTAGTATAGTTGGTACAGGAGGTAATTCACCCCTCCACTTT. The variable domain in full, completed from reference TRBV19 and TRBJ1-6, reads DGGITQSPKYLFRKEGQNVTLSCEQNLNHDAMYWYRQDPGQGLRLIYYSQIVNDFQKGDIAEGYSVSREKKESFPLTVTSAQKNPTAFYLCASSIVGTGGNSPLHFGNGTRLTVT.

The gene calls are TRBV6-5 and TRBJ1-6; D is unresolved. The germline V gene has CDR1 MNHEY and CDR2 SVGAGI. Trimming took 2 bases from V and 5 from J, leaving 7 bases between them. The CDR3 has 14 amino acids. DNA for the CDR3: TGTGCCAGCAGTTACATCGGTAATAATTCACCCCTCCACTTT. Residues: CASSYIGNNSPLHF.

This rearrangement joins TRBV6-1 to TRBJ1-2; weak D call: TRBD1 (5 bases). The germline V gene has CDR1 MNHNS and CDR2 SASEGT. The V and J ends lost 3 bases and 5 bases respectively, with 16 bases between them. The CDR3 has 15 residues. CDR3 DNA sequence: TGTGCCAGCAGTGATTGGGACTCCTCTTTGTATGGCTACACCTTC. Protein: CASSDWDSSLYGYTF.

V and J are TRBV6-6 and TRBJ2-7; D possibly corresponds to TRBD1 (5 bases). Germline-derived CDR1 and CDR2 are MNHNY and SVGAGI (reference sequence). This CDR3 is built from 13 residues. Between the trimmed V and J ends, which lost 6 bases and 6 bases, there was a span of 15 bases. The CDR3 DNA is TGTGCCAGCAGCACCTTCGACAGATCCGAGCAGTACTTC. It specifies CASSTFDRSEQYF.

The genes are TRBV5-4 and TRBJ2-1, with TRBD1 identical over 8 bases. The CDR3 contains 15 residues. Germline CDR1 is SGHNT and CDR2 is YYREEE (reference sequence). J was trimmed by 4 bases and V by 0 bases; bases with no gene match: 3. In DNA, the CDR3 is TGTGCCAGCAGCTTGGATGGGACAGGATACAATGAGCAGTTCTTC. Translation gives CASSLDGTGYNEQFF.

As concerns this clone: Within the sample, other DNA sequences also encode this same CDR3. This chain uses TRBV6-5 with TRBJ2-7; 8 positions agree with TRBD1. Trimming removed 0 bases from V and 2 bases from J; junction bases left unmatched: 6. The CDR3 loop spans 16 amino acids. Germline CDR1 is MNHEY and CDR2 is SVGAGI. CDR3 nucleotide sequence: TGTGCCAGCAGTTACTCTATGGGACAGGCAACCTACGAGCAGTACTTC. Its translation is CASSYSMGQATYEQYF.

The chain has TRBV5-1 and TRBJ2-1, with D perhaps TRBD2 (6 bases). V dropped 0 bases and J dropped 0 bases, with 7 bases sitting between them. In germline, CDR1 is SGHRS, CDR2 YFSETQ. The CDR3 has 15 amino acids. The CDR3 nucleotides are TGCGCCAGCAGCTTGGATAGCGGCTCCTACAATGAGCAGTTCTTC. This sequence encodes CASSLDSGSYNEQFF.

The chain joins TRBV1 to TRBJ2-1; whether TRBD2, the table's D call, matches the DNA was not checked. TRBV1 is described as a pseudogene. The CDR3 is 19 residues long. DNA of the CDR3: TGCACCAGCAGCCAAGAAGGAGTCGGGCGGGAGAGCTCCTACAATGAGCAGTTCTTC. Residues: CTSSQEGVGRESSYNEQFF.

The chain links TRBV19 to TRBJ2-7; D is ambiguous. The CDR3 is made up of 13 amino acids. CDR1 and CDR2 (germline): LNHDA, SQIVND (reference sequence). V gave up 5 bases and J gave up 3 bases, with 11 bases separating them. CDR3 in amino acids: CASSAAVLYEQYF. In DNA, the CDR3 is TGTGCCAGTAGTGCCGCTGTACTCTACGAGCAGTACTTC. The whole variable domain, filled in from reference TRBV19 and TRBJ2-7, reads DGGITQSPKYLFRKEGQNVTLSCEQNLNHDAMYWYRQDPGQGLRLIYYSQIVNDFQKGDIAEGYSVSREKKESFPLTVTSAQKNPTAFYLCASSAAVLYEQYFGPGTRLTVT.